The sequence of this T cell receptor (beta chain) was determined in a study of read filtering for tumor transcriptome and immune sequencing. Study findings and constraints: Single-read clonotypes: about 83% of IR-seq clonotypes (roughly 3.5% of reads), about 70% of RNA-seq clonotypes (roughly 49% of reads).

Molecular barcoded adaptors covering alpha/delta and beta/gamma chains were used on around 370 ng RNA. TCRdb recomputed calls from the reads with MiXCR, one row per CDR3 protein. The sample consists of approximately 45,000 distinct CDR3 sequences, about a fifth of them appearing once. CDR1 is LNHDA, CDR2 SQIVND, per germline (reference sequence). This CDR3 has 15 residues. V gave up 8 bases and J gave up 4 bases, with 18 bases separating them. There are a few counts of this clonotype. Its antigen is currently unknown. The V call is TRBV19, the J call TRBJ2-1; D uncertain. Material: a population of CD138-negative cells sorted from bone marrow. This TCR was sampled from a donor aged 40 or over with multiple myeloma. DNA of the CDR3: TGTGCCAGTGGCGCGCTCGGGTCCGGATACAATGAGCAGTTCTTC. This translates into CASGALGSGYNEQFF.